These 10 T cell receptor beta chains were all obtained from the same sample, sequenced in a study of response to subunit inactivated influenza vaccine. One entry per CDR3 protein, called by TCRdb with MiXCR from the RT-PCR reads. The sample shows fewer than 750,000 distinct CDR3 sequences, about 14% of them seen only once. The sample in question was PBMCs from blood, obtained 12 days after vaccination. The receptor set was obtained from a man aged 50 to 60 who received an inactivated influenza vaccine.

The rearrangement links TRBV4-2 to TRBJ2-1; D tentatively reads TRBD1 or TRBD2 (5 bases each). Trimming took 5 bases from V and 4 from J, leaving 12 bases between them. This CDR3 contains 14 residues. Germline CDR1 is LGHNA and CDR2 is YNFKEQ. The CDR3 coding sequence is TGTGCCAGCAGCTACCGGGACCGGTACAATGAGCAGTTCTTC. Its translation: CASSYRDRYNEQFF.

The rearrangement uses TRBV20-1 and TRBJ1-2; maybe TRBD1 (5 bases). With 5 bases removed from V and 4 bases from J, the gap between germline ends came to 8 bases. This CDR3 region has 11 residues. The germline gives CDR1 DFQATT, CDR2 SNEGSKA (reference sequence). CDR3 residues: CSAGDLYGYTF. For the CDR3, the DNA is TGCAGTGCTGGGGACCTCTATGGCTACACCTTC.

This clonotype was recorded at least ten times. The gene calls are TRBV4-1 and TRBJ1-6; D ambiguous. The germline V and J ends were trimmed by 3 bases and 6 bases, with 12 bases remaining between them. CDR1 is MGHRA, CDR2 YSYEKL, per germline. CDR3 size: 15 residues. The CDR3 is CASSQRRDGNSPLHF. In DNA, the CDR3 is TGCGCCAGCAGCCAGCGCCGAGATGGTAATTCACCCCTCCACTTT.

The CDR3 here is CAWTPSGDTQYF. DNA of the CDR3: TGTGCCTGGACTCCGTCGGGGGATACGCAGTATTTT. The chain recombines TRBV30 with TRBJ2-3; TRBD2 is a possible D gene (5 bases). Germline values: CDR1 GTSNPN, CDR2 SVGIG (reference sequence). Trimming left V 4 bases short and J 6 bases short, with 11 bases between. CDR3 length equals 12 residues.

This clonotype was counted between two and nine times. The chain employs TRBV7-9 and TRBJ2-5; D is unclear. The germline CDR1 and CDR2 sequences are SEHNR and FQNEAQ (reference sequence). The CDR3 consists of 14 residues. V was cut by 0 bases and J by 6 bases, with 11 bases left in between. This CDR3 reads CASSLAHRPKTQYF. The CDR3 DNA follows: TGTGCCAGCAGCTTAGCCCACCGCCCGAAGACCCAGTACTTC.

The V call is TRBV5-4, the J call TRBJ1-2; maybe TRBD1 (5 bases). The CDR3 is 14 amino acids. Germline CDR1 and CDR2: SGHNT and YYREEE (reference sequence). V shed 0 bases and J shed 7 bases, with 13 bases lying between them. The CDR3 coding sequence is TGTGCCAGCAGCTTGGAGCAGGGCGGCTCTGGCTACACCTTC. This codes for CASSLEQGGSGYTF.

V and J are TRBV6-1 and TRBJ2-2, with 10 bases matching TRBD1. CDR1 is MNHNS and CDR2 is SASEGT in the germline V gene. The CDR3 runs 16 residues. V lost 5 bases to trimming and J lost 5 bases; unmatched junction nucleotides: 8. This CDR3 is CASSRGQGIGTGELFF. The CDR3 DNA sequence: TGTGCCAGCAGTCGGGGACAGGGGATTGGGACCGGGGAGCTGTTTTTT.

V and J are TRBV7-2 and TRBJ1-4, with a tentative D call TRBD1 (6 bases). This CDR3 has 17 residues. Germline CDR1 reads SGHTA; CDR2 reads FQGNSA. Trimming shortened V by 1 base and J by 8 bases, and 20 bases separated the two germline ends. The chain's CDR3 is CASSLVGGPALSEKLFF. The CDR3 DNA sequence: TGTGCCAGCAGCTTAGTTGGGGGGCCCGCCCTATCAGAAAAACTGTTTTTT. Full variable domain (missing parts from reference TRBV7-2 and TRBJ1-4): GAGVSQSPSNKVTEKGKDVELRCDPISGHTALYWYRQSLGQGLEFLIYFQGNSAPDKSGLPSDRFSAERTGGSVSTLTIQRTQQEDSAVYLCASSLVGGPALSEKLFFGSGTQLSVL.

This clonotype came up a few times. The rearrangement links TRBV10-3 to TRBJ2-1; D unclear. V dropped 2 bases and J dropped 5 bases, with 13 bases sitting between them. The CDR3 runs 15 residues. Germline CDR1 ENHRY, CDR2 SYGVKD. CDR3: CAISEGVLTDNEQFF. DNA of the CDR3: TGTGCCATCAGTGAGGGTGTTTTGACCGACAATGAGCAGTTCTTC.

This clonotype came up many times. This chain links TRBV7-2 with TRBJ2-4; TRBD2 agrees at 11 bases. Germline CDR1 SGHTA, CDR2 FQGNSA. The CDR3 is 17 residues long. Trimming removed 2 bases from V and 7 bases from J; junction bases left unmatched: 10. CDR3 DNA sequence: TGTGCCAGCAGCTTATTCCTGCCTAGCGGGGGGCGGAACATTCAGTACTTC. Translated, it gives CASSLFLPSGGRNIQYF.